The 15 T cell receptor beta chains in this list originate from one sample, sequenced in a study of T cell responses to AZD1222 COVID-19 vaccine. TCRdb keeps only in-frame clones here, not all; method: immunoSEQ multiplex PCR. The data contain about 110,000 clones, about 90% of them singletons. Sequencing was performed on peripheral blood, taken 28 days after the second AZD1222 dose. The receptors were sampled from an adult who received the AZD1222 COVID-19 vaccine.

This sequence joins TRBV5-1 and TRBJ1-6; the match to TRBD1 covers 9 bases. In germline, CDR1 is SGHRS, CDR2 YFSETQ. V gave up 5 bases and J gave up 4 bases; unmatched junction bases: 10. This CDR3 is built from 17 residues. CDR3 amino acids: CASRDTTGGAYNSPLHF. The CDR3 region has the DNA TGCGCCAGCAGGGATACCACAGGGGGCGCTTATAATTCACCCCTCCACTTT.

The chain couples TRBV5-4 to TRBJ2-1; no reliable D call. V was trimmed by 4 bases and J by 7 bases, leaving 9 bases between them. Germline values: CDR1 SGHNT, CDR2 YYREEE (reference sequence). The CDR3 has 12 residues. CDR3 DNA: TGTGCCAGCAGCCTGCAAATGAATGAGCAGTTCTTC. It encodes CASSLQMNEQFF.

This clone was detected a few times. The J gene is TRBJ2-7, the V gene TRBV28; the D gene could be TRBD1 or TRBD2 (6 bases each). CDR3 size: 14 residues. CDR1 is MDHEN, CDR2 SYDVKM, per germline. Deletions cut 5 bases from V and 3 bases from J, with 14 bases between. CDR3 in amino acids: CASSPNGGLYEQYF. DNA for the CDR3: TGTGCCAGCAGTCCGAATGGGGGGCTCTACGAGCAGTACTTC.

The genes are TRBV5-1 and TRBJ1-4; D gene ambiguous. The CDR3 length is 14 residues. Per germline, CDR1 SGHRS and CDR2 YFSETQ. V was clipped by 1 base and J by 6 bases, with 10 bases between them. The CDR3 DNA reads TGCGCCAGCAGCTTGTCACCGGGTTATGAAAAACTGTTTTTT. Translation: CASSLSPGYEKLFF.

The chain is built from TRBV6-5 and TRBJ1-1; 7 nucleotides line up with TRBD1. CDR3 length: 14 residues. Trimming at V came to 6 bases and at J to 4 bases, leaving 8 bases not matched to a gene. The germline V gene encodes CDR1 MNHEY and CDR2 SVGAGI. The CDR3 bases are TGTGCCAGCAGCTTGACAGGGAAGGGCACTGAAGCTTTCTTT. Its translation: CASSLTGKGTEAFF.

This chain connects TRBV3-1 (or the pseudogene TRBV3-2) to TRBJ2-7, with D tentatively TRBD2 (6 bases). Trimming removed 1 base at V and 1 base at J, with 11 bases between. Germline CDR1 is LGHDT and CDR2 is YNNKEL (reference sequence). The CDR3 contains 15 residues. CDR3 loop: CASSQALAQSYEQYF. Here the CDR3 DNA reads TGTGCCAGCAGCCAAGCCCTAGCGCAATCCTACGAGCAGTACTTC.

The chain links TRBV18 to TRBJ2-7, with D perhaps given as TRBD1 or TRBD2 (6 bases each). This CDR3 has 14 amino acids. CDR1 and CDR2 (germline): KGHSH, LQKENI. V was trimmed by 10 bases and J by 7 bases, leaving 23 bases between them. CDR3 sequence reads: CATAAGRGPLEQYF. The CDR3 DNA reads as TGTGCCACCGCTGCCGGACGGGGGCCGTTGGAGCAGTACTTC.

The rearrangement uses TRBV5-5 and TRBJ2-6; D not resolved. This CDR3 is built from 12 residues. Trimming left V 7 bases short and J 12 bases short, with 14 bases between. Germline loops: CDR1 SGHKS, CDR2 YYEKEE (reference sequence). CDR3: CASGSTFGVLTF. For the CDR3, the DNA is TGTGCCAGCGGATCTACCTTCGGCGTCCTGACTTTC.

The rearrangement links TRBV29-1 to TRBJ2-5, with 7 bases matching TRBD2. Per germline, CDR1 SQVTM and CDR2 ANQGSEA. The CDR3 is made up of 14 amino acids. With 4 bases clipped from V and 2 bases from J, the junction kept 7 bases outside the gene matches. Written as DNA, the CDR3 is TGCAGCGTTGTTTCCGGGGGGATACAAGAGACCCAGTACTTC. Protein: CSVVSGGIQETQYF.

This clone was observed a single time. V gene TRBV12-3 or TRBV12-4 combines with J gene TRBJ2-3; D is unclear. This CDR3 spans 13 amino acids. Deletions cut 10 bases from V and 0 bases from J, with 11 bases between. The CDR3 nucleotides read TGTGCCATCATCCGCGGAAGCACAGATACGCAGTATTTT. Its protein is CAIIRGSTDTQYF.

The chain joins TRBV28 to TRBJ1-5; a possible D gene is TRBD1 (6 bases). CDR3 size: 15 residues. Trimming shortened V by 3 bases and J by 4 bases, and 13 bases separated the two germline ends. CDR1 MDHEN and CDR2 SYDVKM come from the germline V gene. CDR3 nucleotide sequence: TGTGCCAGCAGTTTGAGGATCCAGGGGAATCAGCCCCAGCATTTT. It is translated as CASSLRIQGNQPQHF.

The chain joins TRBV19 to TRBJ2-4, with TRBD1 as a possible D gene (7 bases). CDR3 size: 15 residues. The V and J ends lost 5 bases and 5 bases respectively, with 16 bases between them. CDR1 is LNHDA, CDR2 SQIVND, per germline (reference sequence). The CDR3 protein is CASSEADREENIQYF. The CDR3, as DNA: TGTGCCAGTAGTGAGGCCGACAGGGAGGAAAACATTCAGTACTTC.

This clone was recorded only once. The chain is built from TRBV2 and TRBJ2-2; possibly TRBD2 for D (6 bases). The germline CDR1 and CDR2 sequences are SNHLY and FYNNEI. This CDR3 region has 16 residues. V was cut by 2 bases and J by 4 bases, with 14 bases left in between. The CDR3 region has the DNA TGTGCCAGCAGTGAATTTTCTTTGGGGGGCACCGGGGAGCTGTTTTTT. Its translation is CASSEFSLGGTGELFF. Full variable domain (missing parts from reference TRBV2 and TRBJ2-2): EPEVTQTPSHQVTQMGQEVILRCVPISNHLYFYWYRQILGQKVEFLVSFYNNEISEKSEIFDDQFSVERPDGSNFTLKIRSTKLEDSAMYFCASSEFSLGGTGELFFGEGSRLTVL.

This chain uses TRBV7-2 with TRBJ1-4, with 9 bases that match TRBD1. CDR1 and CDR2 (germline): SGHTA, FQGNSA. This CDR3 spans 15 amino acids. V shed 2 bases, J shed 6 bases, and the junction held 4 bases outside the gene matches. DNA of the CDR3: TGTGCCAGCAGCTTATATAGACAGGGGGATGAAAAACTGTTTTTT. This translates into CASSLYRQGDEKLFF.

The J gene is TRBJ2-1, the V gene TRBV12-3 or TRBV12-4, with a possible D match to TRBD2 (6 bases). V lost 3 bases to trimming and J lost 7 bases, with 10 bases between them. The CDR3 is made up of 13 amino acids. CDR3 nucleotide sequence: TGTGCCAGCAGTTTTTCGGGAGTAAATGAGCAGTTCTTC. It is translated as CASSFSGVNEQFF.